One sample yielded the 10 T cell receptor beta chains listed below, sequenced in a study of cytomegalovirus exposure and HLA in healthy donors. PCR was performed using 60 Vbeta and 13 Jbeta primers. Method: immunoSEQ multiplex PCR; TCRdb's copy keeps in-frame clones and lacks some. The data show 180,000 or so clones, around 80% seen once. Sequenced input: PBMCs. Every receptor here comes from a woman aged 50 to 60 in good health and CMV-seronegative.

The chain employs TRBV2 and TRBJ2-3, with D perhaps matching TRBD2 (6 bases). The V gene lost 2 bases and the J gene lost 4 bases, with 13 bases spanning the gap. The CDR3 covers 15 residues. From germline, CDR1 is SNHLY and CDR2 FYNNEI. The CDR3 spells CASSESGREPDTQYF. CDR3 nucleotides: TGTGCCAGCAGTGAATCGGGACGGGAGCCAGATACGCAGTATTTT.

The table lists this clone with a few counts. V is TRBV28 and J is TRBJ2-7; 7 nucleotides align to TRBD1. J gave up 2 bases and V 2 bases, and 6 bases lay outside the gene matches. Germline assignment: CDR1 MDHEN and CDR2 SYDVKM. The CDR3 runs 15 residues. CDR3 amino acids: CASSLIRQGAYEQYF. CDR3 DNA: TGTGCCAGCAGTTTAATCCGACAGGGCGCCTACGAGCAGTACTTC.

The chain uses TRBV7-6 and TRBJ2-3, with 10 nucleotides matching TRBD2. V was pared by 1 base and J by 3 bases, with 4 bases of the junction left unmatched. The CDR3 has 16 residues. Per the germline V gene, CDR1 is SGHVS and CDR2 is FNYEAQ. The CDR3 here is CASSLGAAGGTDTQYF. In DNA, the CDR3 is TGTGCCAGCAGCTTAGGAGCAGCGGGAGGGACAGATACGCAGTATTTT. The whole variable domain, remainder taken from reference TRBV7-6 and TRBJ2-3, is GAGVSQSPRYKVTKRGQDVALRCDPISGHVSLYWYRQALGQGPEFLTYFNYEAQQDKSGLPNDRFSAERPEGSISTLTIQRTEQRDSAMYRCASSLGAAGGTDTQYFGPGTRLTVL.

This chain joins TRBV5-1 and TRBJ1-1; D may be TRBD1 (6 bases). Deletions cut 4 bases from V and 3 bases from J, with 13 bases between. The CDR3 runs to 14 residues. Germline CDR1 and CDR2: SGHRS and YFSETQ. The CDR3 loop is CASSPRDTYTEAFF. CDR3 sequence (DNA): TGCGCCAGCAGCCCCCGGGACACCTACACTGAAGCTTTCTTT. Complete variable domain (other parts from reference TRBV5-1 and TRBJ1-1): KAGVTQTPRYLIKTRGQQVTLSCSPISGHRSVSWYQQTPGQGLQFLFEYFSETQRNKGNFPGRFSGRQFSNSRSEMNVSTLELGDSALYLCASSPRDTYTEAFFGQGTRLTVV.

The chain combines TRBV5-8 with TRBJ2-6; TRBD2 is a possible D gene (5 bases). The germline CDR1 and CDR2 sequences are SGHTS and YDEGEE. The CDR3 sequence is 15 residues long. The V end lost 4 bases, the J end lost 0 bases, and 8 bases lay between the germline ends. The CDR3 coding sequence is TGTGCCAGCAGCCCGGGGAACTCTGGGGCCAACGTCCTGACTTTC. Residues: CASSPGNSGANVLTF.

On this clone: The identical CDR3 is also encoded by other nucleotide sequences in the sample. CDR3 loop: CASSEGTGGLYGYTF. CDR3 coding DNA: TGTGCCAGCAGTGAAGGGACAGGGGGCCTCTATGGCTACACCTTC. The chain uses TRBV2 and TRBJ1-2; 11 nucleotides match TRBD1. The junction had 2 bases not matched to a gene; V was cut back by 1 base and J by 4 bases. The V gene's germline CDR1 is SNHLY and CDR2 FYNNEI. This CDR3 is 15 amino acids long.

The chain links TRBV5-4 to TRBJ2-7; TRBD2 might be the D (5 bases). Germline values: CDR1 SGHNT, CDR2 YYREEE (reference sequence). V was cut by 1 base and J by 0 bases, with 5 bases left in between. The CDR3 loop spans 13 amino acids. CDR3 DNA sequence: TGTGCCAGCAGCTTGCGGGGCTCCTACGAGCAGTACTTC. Protein: CASSLRGSYEQYF.

The J gene is TRBJ2-7, the V gene TRBV1; the table's D call, TRBD2, has no DNA check behind it. TRBV1 is flagged as a pseudogene. CDR3 length equals 19 residues. CDR3 sequence: CTSSQVGTSLIGVPYEQYF. CDR3 in DNA: TGCACCAGCAGCCAAGTCGGGACTAGCTTAATAGGGGTTCCCTACGAGCAGTACTTC.

V is TRBV28 and J is TRBJ1-6; maybe TRBD1 (6 bases). Germline values: CDR1 MDHEN, CDR2 SYDVKM. The CDR3 loop spans 14 amino acids. The V and J ends lost 7 bases and 8 bases respectively, with 15 bases between them. The CDR3 DNA reads as TGTGCCAGCACCTTTGACAGGACCGATTCACCCCTCCACTTT. It translates to CASTFDRTDSPLHF.

This clone has a handful of counts. The genes are TRBV4-1 and TRBJ2-7; D is possibly TRBD1 (6 bases). CDR1 and CDR2 (germline): MGHRA, YSYEKL. The CDR3 runs 16 residues. V was trimmed by 1 base and J by 4 bases, leaving 17 bases between them. CDR3 DNA: TGCGCCAGCAGCCAAGGGGGGCGGAGAGGTGCGTACGAGCAGTACTTC. This translates into CASSQGGRRGAYEQYF.